The 27 T cell receptor beta chains below were found in one sample sequenced in a study of T cell clonality in common variable immunodeficiency (dated by TCRdb to the mid-2010s). The library was prepared using the immunoSEQ multiplex PCR assay. As stored in TCRdb, this immuneACCESS dataset retains in-frame rearrangements with V and J assigned. A fraction of the clones does not appear; measured against another copy, unresolved V genes explain less than half of the discrepancy, and the remainder lacks a known reason. The table shows roughly 29,000 clones here, with no singletons. The ten largest clones take up 10% to 15% of the sample. Sequencing was done on a sample of peripheral blood mononuclear cells. The source is a person aged 18-70 years in good health.

At least ten counts were recorded for this clone. Read coverage stops 3 residues before the CDR3 terminus; the germline J gene supplies the remainder. This chain links TRBV5-1 with TRBJ2-5; 10 bases match TRBD1. The CDR3 length is 14 residues. J gave up 4 bases and V 5 bases, and 5 bases lay outside the gene matches. CDR1 is SGHRS and CDR2 is YFSETQ in the germline V gene. The DNA read from the CDR3 is TGCGCCAGCAGTCCTGGGACAGGGGCAGAGACC. As protein: CASSPGTGAET. The complete CDR3 reads CASSPGTGAETQYF.

This clone has a handful of counts. The observed sequence ends 3 residues before the CDR3 terminus, with the missing tail filled in from the germline J gene. Other DNA sequences in the same sample also yield this CDR3. The chain couples TRBV11-3 to TRBJ2-3; D could derive from TRBD1 or TRBD2 (5 bases each). CDR1 is SGHNT and CDR2 is YENEEA in the germline V gene. Trimming took off 5 bases at V and 3 bases at J, with 15 bases between the two ends. This CDR3 region has 15 residues. The sequenced part of the CDR3 DNA is TGTGCCAGCAGCCCGCGAGGGGCAACAACAGATACG. Amino acids: CASSPRGATTDT. The full CDR3 protein is CASSPRGATTDTQYF.

Comments on this clone: The read stops 3 residues short of the end of the CDR3; the missing end is completed from the germline J gene. The rearrangement links TRBV5-1 to TRBJ2-5, with 12 bases aligning to TRBD2. The CDR3 loop spans 14 amino acids. CDR1 and CDR2 (germline): SGHRS, YFSETQ. The CDR3 sequence is CASQTSGGTETQYF. The sequenced part of the CDR3 DNA is TGCGCTAGCCAGACTAGCGGGGGTACGGAGACC.

This clone was seen many times. The read falls 3 residues short of the CDR3 end, and the missing part is taken from the germline J gene. This rearrangement joins TRBV19 to TRBJ2-3; 8 nucleotides match TRBD1. The CDR3 runs 15 residues. Germline V gene data show CDR1 as LNHDA and CDR2 as SQIVND (reference sequence). The ends lost 5 bases at V and 2 bases at J; junction bases unmatched: 6. CDR3 protein: CASSPGTGVTDTQYF. Partial CDR3 DNA: TGTGCCAGTAGTCCCGGGACAGGAGTCACAGATACG.

There are many counts of this clone. The read ends 3 residues before the CDR3 terminus; that terminus is restored from the germline J gene. V is TRBV5-4 and J is TRBJ1-1; TRBD1 is a possible D gene (5 bases). The V gene lost 6 bases and the J gene lost 1 base, with 10 bases spanning the gap. CDR1 and CDR2 (germline): SGHNT, YYREEE (reference sequence). The CDR3 totals 13 residues. The CDR3 sequence is CASMGGSNTEAFF. CDR3 DNA, as far as it was read: TGTGCCAGCATGGGGGGGTCGAACACTGAA.

This clone was observed at least ten times. The CDR3 goes on 3 residues after the read ends, and that part is filled in from the germline J gene. J is TRBJ2-3 and V is TRBV6-2 or TRBV6-3, with D uncertain. The length of the CDR3 is 15 residues. Germline V CDR1 and CDR2: MNHEY, SVGEGT. V lost 10 bases to trimming and J lost 1 base, with 18 bases between them. The part of the CDR3 DNA that was read is TGTGCCACATCAACCCTAGGTTTTGGCACAGATACG. Translated, it gives CATSTLGFGTDT. From start to end, the CDR3 is CATSTLGFGTDTQYF.

This clone was seen repeatedly, ten times or more. Read sequence stops 3 residues before the CDR3 end, and the germline J gene provides the missing end. This chain links TRBV7-6 with TRBJ1-4; D not certain. V lost 5 bases and J lost 0, with 10 bases in between. Germline CDR1 SGHVS, CDR2 FNYEAQ. This CDR3 has 15 residues. The CDR3 DNA, read in part, is TGTGCCAGCAGCCCGTCAGATGCAACTAATGAAAAA. This codes for CASSPSDATNEK. The entire CDR3 protein is CASSPSDATNEKLFF. The variable domain in full, with the rest retrieved from reference TRBV7-6 and TRBJ1-4, is GAGVSQSPRYKVTKRGQDVALRCDPISGHVSLYWYRQALGQGPEFLTYFNYEAQQDKSGLPNDRFSAERPEGSISTLTIQRTEQRDSAMYRCASSPSDATNEKLFFGSGTQLSVL.

Ten or more counts support this clone. The read comes to an end 3 residues before the CDR3 does, leaving the germline J gene to fill in the end. The chain links TRBV6-1 to TRBJ2-7; 14 bases agree with TRBD2. The germline CDR1 and CDR2 sequences are MNHNS and SASEGT. This CDR3 has 17 amino acids. V lost 2 bases and J lost 4; bases outside the gene matches: 7. CDR3 bases read: TGTGCCAGCAGTGAATTGATGACTAGCGGGGGGGAGTACGAG. This translates into CASSELMTSGGEYE. The complete CDR3 protein is CASSELMTSGGEYEQYF.

About this clone itself: The CDR3 is cut off 3 residues early in the read; its end comes from the germline J gene. V and J are TRBV18 and TRBJ1-6; tentatively, D is TRBD1 (5 bases). Trimming took 3 bases from V and 6 from J, leaving 6 bases between them. CDR1 and CDR2 (germline): KGHSH, LQKENI. The CDR3 sequence is 13 residues long. CDR3 sequence: CASSPDSNSPLHF. The part of the CDR3 DNA that was read is TGTGCCAGCTCACCTGACAGTAATTCACCC. Full variable domain (missing parts from reference TRBV18 and TRBJ1-6): NAGVMQNPRHLVRRRGQEARLRCSPMKGHSHVYWYRQLPEEGLKFMVYLQKENIIDESGMPKERFSAEFPKEGPSILRIQQVVRGDSAAYFCASSPDSNSPLHFGNGTRLTVT.

There are many counts of this clone. The read terminates 3 residues ahead of where the CDR3 ends, so the germline J gene completes it. The gene calls are TRBV6-2 or TRBV6-3 and TRBJ2-3; D remains unclear. V lost 2 bases and J lost 2, with 8 bases in between. CDR1 MNHEY and CDR2 SVGEGT come from the germline V gene. CDR3 size: 14 residues. The DNA read from the CDR3 is TGTGCCAGCAGTTACACACGGGTCACAGATACG. Translating it yields CASSYTRVTDT. The full CDR3 protein is CASSYTRVTDTQYF.

This clone was detected ten times or more. Coverage ceases 3 residues before the CDR3 finishes, and the germline J gene fills in the end. The chain uses TRBV19 and TRBJ1-2, with D perhaps TRBD1 (5 bases). CDR1 and CDR2 (germline): LNHDA, SQIVND (reference sequence). The CDR3 contains 10 residues. Trimming removed 10 bases at V and 5 bases at J, with 8 bases between. The CDR3 bases that were read are TGTGCCACCAAGGGGTATGGC. It yields the protein CATKGYG. The whole CDR3 region reads CATKGYGYTF.

This clone was counted at least ten times. The CDR3 goes on 3 residues after the read ends, and that part is filled in from the germline J gene. This rearrangement joins TRBV4-1 to TRBJ1-2; D not resolved. The CDR3 spans 16 residues. CDR1 and CDR2 (germline): MGHRA, YSYEKL. CDR3 sequence reads: CASSQEVRLSLLGYTF. The covered CDR3 bases are TGCGCCAGCAGCCAAGAAGTTCGATTAAGCCTTCTAGGC.

This clone was seen only a few times. The sequence runs out 3 residues before the end of the CDR3; the remainder is reconstructed from the germline J gene. The rearrangement joins TRBV5-5 to TRBJ2-7; TRBD1 matches 7 bases. This CDR3 has 14 residues. With V trimmed by 2 bases and J by 4 bases, 6 bases remained unmatched. Germline CDR1 and CDR2: SGHKS and YYEKEE (reference sequence). The part of the CDR3 DNA that was read is TGTGCCAGCAGCTTTACAGGGGACCAATACGAG. As protein: CASSFTGDQYE. The entire CDR3 is CASSFTGDQYEQYF.

This clone was detected many times. The CDR3 end falls 3 residues outside the read, so it is completed with the germline J gene. This chain joins TRBV11-2 and TRBJ2-3; TRBD2 matches at 11 bases. After removal of 7 bases from V and 2 bases from J, the junction contained 5 bases not matched to a gene. Germline V lookup: CDR1 SGHAT, CDR2 FQNNGV. The CDR3 extends over 15 amino acids. Incomplete CDR3 DNA: TGTGCCAGCACACAACTAGCGGGGGCCACAGATACG. This encodes CASTQLAGATDT. The entire CDR3 sequence reads CASTQLAGATDTQYF.

This clone was recorded many times. The CDR3 end falls 3 residues outside the read, so it is completed with the germline J gene. This rearrangement joins TRBV19 to TRBJ2-3; D perhaps matches TRBD2 (5 bases). V was pared by 5 bases and J by 6 bases, with 9 bases between. In germline, CDR1 is LNHDA, CDR2 SQIVND (reference sequence). The length of the CDR3 is 12 residues. CDR3 residues: CASSPRGDTQYF. Incomplete CDR3 DNA: TGTGCCAGTAGTCCCCGCGGGGATACG.

This clone was detected ten times or more. The CDR3 goes on 3 residues after the read ends, and that part is filled in from the germline J gene. This sequence joins TRBV20-1 and TRBJ2-1, with TRBD2 matching 10 bases. This CDR3 region has 15 residues. The germline gives CDR1 DFQATT, CDR2 SNEGSKA (reference sequence). J gave up 0 bases and V 6 bases, and 5 bases lay outside the gene matches. The CDR3 bases that were read are TGCAGTGCCACTAGCGGGGATTACTCCTACAATGAG. This codes for CSATSGDYSYNE. The full CDR3 protein is CSATSGDYSYNEQFF.

This clone was counted between two and nine times. The read terminates 3 residues ahead of where the CDR3 ends, so the germline J gene completes it. The V and J genes are TRBV6-1 and TRBJ2-2; maybe TRBD2 (6 bases). This CDR3 has 16 amino acids. Germline assignment: CDR1 MNHNS and CDR2 SASEGT. CDR3: CASSVGLATGNEKLFF. The CDR3 DNA, read in part, is TGTGCCAGCAGTGTGGGACTGGCAACCGGTAATGAAAAG.

This clone was counted many times. With the read ending 3 residues before the CDR3 end, the germline J gene is used to fill in that end. The rearrangement joins TRBV6-2 or TRBV6-3 to TRBJ2-2; TRBD2 matches at 7 bases. Germline loops: CDR1 MNHEY, CDR2 SVGEGT. The CDR3 extends over 14 amino acids. Unmatched junction bases numbered 2, after V lost 6 bases and J lost 1 base. The CDR3 bases that were read are TGTGCCAGCAGGCGCGGGGGGAACACCGGGGAG. Its protein product is CASRRGGNTGE. Given in full, the CDR3 is CASRRGGNTGELFF.

As to this clone: The CDR3 end lies 3 residues beyond the end of the read and is filled in from the germline J gene. The genes are TRBV19 and TRBJ2-7; weak D call: TRBD1 (5 bases). CDR1 and CDR2 from the germline V gene are LNHDA and SQIVND (reference sequence). This CDR3 region has 11 residues. Trimming left V 8 bases short and J 6 bases short, with 11 bases between. The sequenced CDR3 bases are TGTGCCAGTTCAAGACAGTCCGAG. It translates to CASSRQSE. The entire CDR3 reads CASSRQSEQYF.

There are a few counts of this clone. The CDR3 end is not reached by the read, which stops 3 residues before it; the germline J gene fills it in. The chain combines TRBV5-1 with TRBJ1-2, with 9 bases matching TRBD1. Germline V lookup: CDR1 SGHRS, CDR2 YFSETQ. V gave up 5 bases and J gave up 1 base; unmatched junction bases: 6. CDR3 size: 15 residues. The sequenced part of the CDR3 DNA is TGCGCCAGCAGGTGGACAGGGGCCGTTAACTATGGC. Protein sequence: CASRWTGAVNYG. The complete CDR3 reads CASRWTGAVNYGYTF.

This clone was seen ten or more times. Read data end 3 residues before the CDR3 end; the end is taken from the germline J gene. The chain is built from TRBV19 and TRBJ2-3, with 12 bases matching TRBD1. The germline V gene encodes CDR1 LNHDA and CDR2 SQIVND (reference sequence). The CDR3 loop spans 16 amino acids. V shed 5 bases, J shed 6 bases, and the junction held 9 bases outside the gene matches. The covered CDR3 bases are TGTGCCAGTAGTCCCCGGGGACAGGGGGCGACGGATACG. It yields the protein CASSPRGQGATDT. The entire CDR3 is CASSPRGQGATDTQYF.

CDR3 region: CASSSRQAGNTIYF. The sequenced part of the CDR3 DNA is TGTGCCAGCAGCTCTCGACAGGCTGGAAACACC. The rearrangement joins TRBV7-6 to TRBJ1-3; D is perhaps TRBD1 (6 bases). With the read ending 3 residues before the CDR3 end, the germline J gene is used to fill in that end. Germline CDR1 SGHVS, CDR2 FNYEAQ. The CDR3 consists of 14 residues. Trimming took 4 bases from V and 2 from J, leaving 9 bases between them.

This clone has a count of ten or more. The read ends 3 residues shy of where the CDR3 ends; the end is completed using the germline J gene. The chain couples TRBV4-1 to TRBJ2-5; D ambiguous. V dropped 0 bases and J dropped 2 bases, with 10 bases sitting between them. This CDR3 is built from 15 residues. Per germline, CDR1 MGHRA and CDR2 YSYEKL. The DNA read from the CDR3 is TGCGCCAGCAGCCAAGAGAACGGTAGACAAGAGACC. Translating it yields CASSQENGRQET. The whole CDR3 reads CASSQENGRQETQYF.

Ten or more counts support this clone. From the germline J gene comes the end of the CDR3, since the read stops 3 residues before it. The V gene is TRBV11-2, the J gene TRBJ2-3; possible D gene TRBD1, 6 bases. The CDR3 has 15 residues. Germline lookup yields CDR1 SGHAT and CDR2 FQNNGV. CDR3 loop: CASSLRTGYPGAQYF. CDR3 DNA, as far as it was read: TGTGCCAGCAGCTTACGCACAGGGTACCCCGGAGCG.

This clone has a count of ten or more. The read finishes 3 residues shy of the CDR3 end, and the germline J gene is used to complete it. V and J are TRBV7-9 and TRBJ2-3, with 10 bases lining up with TRBD2. Germline trimming cut 8 bases from V and 1 base from J; bases unmatched to any gene: 0. CDR3 size: 13 residues. Looked up from germline, CDR1 is SEHNR and CDR2 is FQNEAQ (reference sequence). CDR3 loop: CASGTSGTDTQYF. The part of the CDR3 DNA that was read is TGTGCCAGCGGGACTAGCGGCACAGATACG.

This clone was counted ten times or more. The read ends 3 residues early relative to the CDR3; the germline J gene fills the gap. The chain employs TRBV5-6 and TRBJ1-4, with D unclear. In germline, CDR1 is SGHDT, CDR2 YYEEEE. This CDR3 comprises 13 residues. Trimming removed 1 base from V and 8 bases from J, with 9 bases in between. The CDR3 bases that were read are TGTGCCAGCAGCTTGAGGGCTCAGGAAAAA. As protein: CASSLRAQEK. The full-length CDR3 reads as CASSLRAQEKLFF.

Many counts were recorded for this clone. The read terminates 3 residues before the CDR3 end, so the remaining end is supplied by the germline J gene. The chain combines TRBV19 with TRBJ2-1; D may be TRBD2 (6 bases). V was clipped by 5 bases and J by 6 bases, with 14 bases between them. There are 14 residues in the CDR3. CDR1 and CDR2 (germline): LNHDA, SQIVND (reference sequence). The CDR3 DNA, read in part, is TGTGCCAGTAGTGTCCGGGAGCGGCGCAATGAG. Translation gives CASSVRERRNE. The full CDR3 reads CASSVRERRNEQFF.